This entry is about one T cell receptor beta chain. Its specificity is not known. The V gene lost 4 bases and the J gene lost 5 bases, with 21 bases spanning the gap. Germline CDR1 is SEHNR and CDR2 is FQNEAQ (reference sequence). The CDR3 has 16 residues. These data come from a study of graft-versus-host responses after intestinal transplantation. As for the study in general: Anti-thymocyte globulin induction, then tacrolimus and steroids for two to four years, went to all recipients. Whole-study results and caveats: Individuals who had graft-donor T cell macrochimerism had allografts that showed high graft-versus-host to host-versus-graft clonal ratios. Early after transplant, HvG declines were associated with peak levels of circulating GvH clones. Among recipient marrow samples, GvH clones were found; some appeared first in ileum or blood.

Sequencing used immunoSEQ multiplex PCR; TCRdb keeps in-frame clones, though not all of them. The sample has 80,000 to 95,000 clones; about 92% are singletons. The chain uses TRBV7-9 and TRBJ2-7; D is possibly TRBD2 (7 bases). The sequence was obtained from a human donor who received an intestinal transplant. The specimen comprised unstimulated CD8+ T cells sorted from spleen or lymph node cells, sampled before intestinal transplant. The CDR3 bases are TGTGCCAGCAGCTCTGGGGCGGGGGCGTTGCTGGACGAGCAGTACTTC. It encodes CASSSGAGALLDEQYF.